These T cell receptor beta chains were read from a single sample in a study of blood T cell repertoires in COVID-19. Measured with immunoSEQ multiplex PCR; TCRdb has only the in-frame clones, and not every one. The data hold 80,000 to 95,000 clones, with roughly 85% observed a single time. The sequenced sample was peripheral blood. The receptors here all came from a man aged 45-65 years with active or convalescent COVID-19. The CDR3 runs from the conserved cysteine through the conserved F or W. Fields, in order: clone size, V gene, D gene, J gene, CDR3 DNA, CDR3 protein. A D gene is named only where the DNA matches it firmly. The size of a clone is reported for some rows only, either as once, few or many, or as a class for expanded clones.

size: NA
V: TRBV28
D: TRBD1
J: TRBJ1-5
DNA: TGTGCCAGCACTACGTACAGGGGGCCAGCTCAGCCCCAGCATTTT
CDR3: CASTTYRGPAQPQHF

size: NA
V: TRBV6-1
D: NA
J: TRBJ2-1
DNA: TGTGCCAGCAGTGAAGCGTTTCGGGGCAATGAGCAGTTCTTC
CDR3: CASSEAFRGNEQFF

size: NA
V: TRBV11-2
D: TRBD1
J: TRBJ1-2
DNA: TGTGCCAGCAGCTTAGAAGCCGACAGGGCTCATGGCTACACCTTC
CDR3: CASSLEADRAHGYTF

size: NA
V: TRBV7-2
D: NA
J: TRBJ2-1
DNA: TGTGCCAGCAGCCCGAGGGTGGTCGCAAATGAGCAGTTCTTC
CDR3: CASSPRVVANEQFF

size: NA
V: TRBV10-1
D: NA
J: TRBJ2-3
DNA: TGCGCCAGCAGTGAGTCCGGTTCGAGGTCCGATACGCAGTATTTT
CDR3: CASSESGSRSDTQYF

size: NA
V: TRBV24-1
D: TRBD1
J: TRBJ2-1
DNA: TGTGCCACCAGTGACAGACAGGGTAAAGATGAGCAGTTCTTC
CDR3: CATSDRQGKDEQFF

size: NA
V: TRBV10-1
D: NA
J: TRBJ1-1
DNA: TGCGCCAGCAGTGAGACGTTGGAGACTGAAGCTTTCTTT
CDR3: CASSETLETEAFF

size: NA
V: TRBV5-8
D: NA
J: TRBJ2-7
DNA: TGTGCCTACCGACAGTTATACGAGCAGTACTTC
CDR3: CAYRQLYEQYF

size: NA
V: TRBV3-1/TRBV3-2
D: TRBD1
J: TRBJ1-6
DNA: TGTGCCAGCAGCGGGGACAGTGGGAATTCACCCCTCCACTTT
CDR3: CASSGDSGNSPLHF

size: once
V: TRBV28
D: TRBD2
J: TRBJ2-3
DNA: TGTGCCAGCAGTTTATACTCCGCTAGCGGGAGCACAGATACGCAGTATTTT
CDR3: CASSLYSASGSTDTQYF

size: NA
V: TRBV7-9
D: TRBD1
J: TRBJ2-2
DNA: TGTGCCAGCAGCTTAGCGGGACAGACCGGGGAGCTGTTTTTT
CDR3: CASSLAGQTGELFF

size: few
V: TRBV24-1
D: TRBD1
J: TRBJ2-1
DNA: TGTGCCACCAGTAGGACAGGATTGTCCTACAATGAGCAGTTCTTC
CDR3: CATSRTGLSYNEQFF

size: NA
V: TRBV9
D: NA
J: TRBJ2-1
DNA: TGTGCCAGCAGCGTAAGGACAGACCTTAATGAGCAGTTCTTC
CDR3: CASSVRTDLNEQFF

size: few
V: TRBV29-1
D: NA
J: TRBJ2-5
DNA: TGCAGCGTGGGTGGTAGCCTCGGGTATGTCGAGACCCAGTACTTC
CDR3: CSVGGSLGYVETQYF

size: NA
V: TRBV28
D: NA
J: TRBJ2-2
DNA: TGTGCCAGCAGTTCCCCAATCCTAGCGCAACATTACACCGGGGAGCTGTTTTTT
CDR3: CASSSPILAQHYTGELFF

size: NA
V: TRBV5-5
D: TRBD1
J: TRBJ1-1
DNA: TGTGCCAGCAGCTTAAACAGGGGGTGGAACACTGAAGCTTTCTTT
CDR3: CASSLNRGWNTEAFF

size: NA
V: TRBV21-1
D: NA
J: TRBJ1-4
DNA: TGTGCCAGCAGACTTGGAGGGCAGGGCTCAAATGAAAAACTGTTTTTT
CDR3: CASRLGGQGSNEKLFF

size: NA
V: TRBV4-2
D: TRBD1
J: TRBJ2-5
DNA: TGTGCCAGCAGCCAAGGACAGGGGGCCAGGGAGACCCAGTACTTC
CDR3: CASSQGQGARETQYF

size: NA
V: TRBV6-6
D: TRBD1
J: TRBJ1-6
DNA: TGTGCCAGCAGACAAACCTTCAGGGGGGATAATTCACCCCTCCACTTT
CDR3: CASRQTFRGDNSPLHF

size: NA
V: TRBV2
D: TRBD1
J: TRBJ1-1
DNA: TGTGCCAGCAGTCAAGACAGGGGGCACACTGAAGCTTTCTTT
CDR3: CASSQDRGHTEAFF

size: NA
V: TRBV27
D: TRBD1
J: TRBJ1-2
DNA: TGTGCCAGCCGCCCGGCCGGGACAGGGGTGAACTATGGCTACACCTTC
CDR3: CASRPAGTGVNYGYTF

size: NA
V: TRBV4-3
D: TRBD2
J: TRBJ2-1
DNA: TGCGCCAGCAGCCCGAGGCGGGGGGTCTACAATGAGCAGTTCTTC
CDR3: CASSPRRGVYNEQFF

size: NA
V: TRBV28
D: TRBD2
J: TRBJ2-5
DNA: TGTGCCAGCAGTTTGCCTAGCGGGGTACAAGAGACCCAGTACTTC
CDR3: CASSLPSGVQETQYF

size: NA
V: TRBV2
D: TRBD2
J: TRBJ2-7
DNA: TGTGCCAGCAACCCGTCTCCGACTAGCGGTCACGAGCAGTACTTC
CDR3: CASNPSPTSGHEQYF

size: NA
V: TRBV6-5
D: NA
J: TRBJ1-4
DNA: TGTGCCAGCAGTTACCGCAGATCTGGTAATGAAAAACTGTTTTTT
CDR3: CASSYRRSGNEKLFF

size: NA
V: TRBV14
D: NA
J: TRBJ2-2
DNA: TGTGCCAGCAGCCAAGTGAGGGCAACCGGGGAGCTGTTTTTT
CDR3: CASSQVRATGELFF

size: NA
V: TRBV7-8
D: NA
J: TRBJ2-5
DNA: TGTGCCAGCAGCTTAGGGCCCCCAGGGGGGACACAAGAGACCCAGTACTTC
CDR3: CASSLGPPGGTQETQYF

size: NA
V: TRBV27
D: TRBD2
J: TRBJ2-3
DNA: TGTGCCAGCAGTTTTCTAGGACTAGCGGTATGGGGGGGTACAGATACGCAGTATTTT
CDR3: CASSFLGLAVWGGTDTQYF

size: NA
V: TRBV4-1
D: NA
J: TRBJ2-6
DNA: TGCGCCAGCAGCCAGGGACTCTCTATCTCTGGGGCCAACGTCCTGACTTTC
CDR3: CASSQGLSISGANVLTF

size: NA
V: TRBV12-5
D: NA
J: TRBJ1-1
DNA: TGTGCTAGTGGCCTTGACAGAAACACTGAAGCTTTCTTT
CDR3: CASGLDRNTEAFF